This is a list of T cell receptor beta chains from one sample in a study of shared clonotypes between healthy human individuals. TCRdb's copy holds only in-frame clones and misses some; the assay was immunoSEQ multiplex PCR. There are a few million clones in the sample; approximately 92% occur only once, and roughly 0.15% lies in the top ten. Sequenced input: naive CD4+ T cells sorted from blood. The receptors shown here come from a young man in good health. CDR3s include the opening cysteine and the closing phenylalanine or tryptophan. Only some rows state a clone size, as once, few, many or a class for expanded clones.

J,V,size,CDR3
TRBJ2-2,TRBV27,.,CASSRWTGRDTGELFF
TRBJ2-7,TRBV10-2,.,CASSDFGSASVYEQYF
TRBJ2-7,TRBV5-4,once,CASSAGFEKSYEQYF
TRBJ2-1,TRBV5-6,.,CASSSDLPYNEQFF
TRBJ2-3,TRBV5-6,.,CASSFTDTQYF
TRBJ1-3,TRBV28,.,CASSSTGTASGNTIYF
TRBJ2-7,TRBV5-4,.,CASSPGLGGEQYF
TRBJ1-6,TRBV10-3,.,CAISQQGDSPLHF
TRBJ1-4,TRBV6-6,.,CASSPWGGGGEKLFF
TRBJ1-1,TRBV19,.,CASSPRDRGLKWTEAFF
TRBJ1-4,TRBV11-2,.,CASSLTPGTGKELFF
TRBJ2-1,TRBV5-5,few,CASSFSVNEQFF
TRBJ1-1,TRBV28,.,CASSLPENTEAFF
TRBJ2-7,TRBV11-2,.,CASSLGGPEQYF
TRBJ2-3,TRBV19,.,CASSKGAWRTSTDTQYF
TRBJ1-5,TRBV15,once,CATSRDSGSDQPQHF
TRBJ2-3,TRBV10-3,.,CAIGEERDPTRDTQYF
TRBJ1-4,TRBV6-5,.,CASKGSGEKLFF
TRBJ1-1,TRBV10-2,once,CASRETGVGTEAFF
TRBJ2-1,TRBV6-5,.,CASSSGLAGIYNEQFF
TRBJ2-5,TRBV5-1,.,CASSTGGRETQYF
TRBJ1-4,TRBV2,.,CASSKTAPNEKLFF
TRBJ2-3,TRBV7-8,.,CASSFSLADSTDTQYF
TRBJ1-2,TRBV7-6,.,CASSLAGNDLYGYTF
TRBJ2-5,TRBV10-1,.,CASSAQGKETQYF
TRBJ1-2,TRBV5-1,.,CDGGENYGYTF
TRBJ1-5,TRBV4-1,.,CASSQVTGLGNQPQHF
TRBJ1-2,TRBV5-1,.,CASSLANPGGYGYTF
TRBJ1-1,TRBV29-1,.,CSVEGGRGTEAFF